These 23 T cell receptor beta chains share one sample of origin, sequenced in a study of OX40 agonist ivuxolimab in advanced cancers. Clones were sequenced by immunoSEQ multiplex PCR, and TCRdb holds only the in-frame ones, with some missing. The sample yields 75,000 to 100,000 clones, over 75% seen once. The material was CD4+ or CD8+ T cells sorted from blood, obtained in a trial of the OX40 agonist ivuxolimab. The receptors were sampled from an adult with an advanced solid tumor such as melanoma, head and neck, liver or kidney cancer.

The chain carries TRBV7-9 and TRBJ2-3; the match to TRBD2 covers 8 bases. V was pared by 5 bases and J by 1 base, with 8 bases of the junction left unmatched. Germline assignment: CDR1 SEHNR and CDR2 FQNEAQ (reference sequence). This CDR3 contains 16 residues. The CDR3 bases are TGTGCCAGCAGCGAGAGGGCTAGCGGGCGCACAGATACGCAGTATTTT. Translating gives CASSERASGRTDTQYF.

The rearrangement uses TRBV28 and TRBJ2-5, with 9 positions matching TRBD2. V gave up 5 bases and J gave up 0 bases; unmatched junction bases: 7. Germline V gene lookup returns CDR1 MDHEN and CDR2 SYDVKM. This CDR3 contains 16 residues. CDR3 in DNA: TGTGCCAGCAGTACACCCCTAGCGGGGTACCAAGAGACCCAGTACTTC. Protein sequence: CASSTPLAGYQETQYF. Full variable domain (outside the CDR3, taken from reference TRBV28 and TRBJ2-5): DVKVTQSSRYLVKRTGEKVFLECVQDMDHENMFWYRQDPGLGLRLIYFSYDVKMKEKGDIPEGYSVSREKKERFSLILESASTNQTSMYLCASSTPLAGYQETQYFGPGTRLLVL.

The J gene is TRBJ2-5, the V gene TRBV6-6, with 9 bases fitting TRBD1. Germline-derived CDR1 and CDR2 are MNHNY and SVGAGI (reference sequence). V shed 6 bases, J shed 2 bases, and the junction held 10 bases outside the gene matches. This CDR3 comprises 16 residues. CDR3 sequence: CASRITGGAGQETQYF. For the CDR3, the DNA is TGTGCCAGCAGGATCACAGGGGGCGCGGGGCAAGAGACCCAGTACTTC.

This chain connects TRBV6-6 to TRBJ1-1, with 8 bases matching TRBD1. The CDR3 is 16 residues long. CDR1 and CDR2 from the germline V gene are MNHNY and SVGAGI (reference sequence). Trimming removed 2 bases from V and 6 bases from J; junction bases left unmatched: 11. The DNA for the CDR3 is TGTGCCAGCAGTTACCGAGGGACAGGTCTCGGAGCTGAAGCTTTCTTT. It is translated as CASSYRGTGLGAEAFF.

A few counts support this clone. The chain combines TRBV28 with TRBJ1-1, with D hard to call. The germline V and J ends were trimmed by 3 bases and 5 bases, with 4 bases remaining between them. The CDR3 runs to 11 residues. The germline V gene has CDR1 MDHEN and CDR2 SYDVKM. The CDR3 loop reads CASSFKTEAFF. Written as DNA, the CDR3 is TGTGCCAGCAGTTTTAAGACTGAAGCTTTCTTT.

DNA for the CDR3: TGTGCCTGGAGTGTTCCAGGGTCCACTAATGAAAAACTGTTTTTT. Its protein product is CAWSVPGSTNEKLFF. This rearrangement joins TRBV30 to TRBJ1-4; weak D call: TRBD1 (5 bases). Germline assignment: CDR1 GTSNPN and CDR2 SVGIG (reference sequence). The CDR3 spans 15 residues. V was cut by 0 bases and J by 2 bases, with 10 bases left in between.

V usage is TRBV20-1 and J usage is TRBJ2-7; 9 nucleotides agree with TRBD1. Looked up from germline, CDR1 is DFQATT and CDR2 is SNEGSKA (reference sequence). There are 11 residues in the CDR3. V lost 5 bases, J lost 6 bases, and 2 bases stayed unmatched. The CDR3 here is CSALTGGEQYV. The CDR3 DNA reads as TGCAGTGCTCTGACAGGGGGCGAGCAGTACGTC.

V is TRBV28 and J is TRBJ1-2, with a possible D match to TRBD1 (5 bases). V lost 5 bases and J 8 bases, leaving 15 bases between the germline ends. Germline V gene lookup returns CDR1 MDHEN and CDR2 SYDVKM. This CDR3 is built from 13 residues. The CDR3 DNA reads as TGTGCCAGCAGTGAGGACAAAATCGGGGGCTACACCTTC. Amino acids: CASSEDKIGGYTF.

J is TRBJ2-3 and V is TRBV18; 14 nucleotides agree with TRBD2. V was clipped by 6 bases and J by 6 bases; unmatched bases: 14. CDR1 and CDR2 from the germline V gene are KGHSH and LQKENI. The CDR3 has 18 residues. In DNA form, the CDR3 reads TGTGCCAGCTCCCGAACACCGACTAGCGGGGGGGAGACCGATACGCAGTATTTT. Its protein is CASSRTPTSGGETDTQYF.

The chain links TRBV11-2 to TRBJ2-3; possible D gene TRBD2, 5 bases. The CDR3 contains 16 residues. CDR1 SGHAT and CDR2 FQNNGV come from the germline V gene. The V gene lost 5 bases and the J gene lost 0 bases, with 15 bases spanning the gap. CDR3 nucleotide sequence: TGTGCCAGCAGCCCTGGACTCCTCCTGAGCACAGATACGCAGTATTTT. It yields the protein CASSPGLLLSTDTQYF.

The CDR3, as DNA: TGTGCCAGCAGCTTGGTAGGAACAACTAATGAAAAACTGTTTTTT. Translating it yields CASSLVGTTNEKLFF. This chain uses TRBV5-6 with TRBJ1-4; D gene unclear. The CDR3 covers 15 residues. Trimming took off 0 bases at V and 0 bases at J, with 6 bases between the two ends. Per germline, CDR1 SGHDT and CDR2 YYEEEE. The full variable domain, in which reference TRBV5-6 and TRBJ1-4 provide the parts outside the CDR3, is DAGVTQSPTHLIKTRGQQVTLRCSPKSGHDTVSWYQQALGQGPQFIFQYYEEEERQRGNFPDRFSGHQFPNYSSELNVNALLLGDSALYLCASSLVGTTNEKLFFGSGTQLSVL.

The rearrangement uses TRBV5-1 and TRBJ2-2, with 8 positions matching TRBD2. Germline trimming cut 5 bases from V and 0 bases from J; bases unmatched to any gene: 6. The CDR3 is 16 residues long. Germline V CDR1 and CDR2: SGHRS, YFSETQ. The CDR3 loop reads CASRLTSGTNTGELFF. CDR3 DNA: TGCGCCAGCAGACTTACTAGCGGAACGAACACCGGGGAGCTGTTTTTT.

The rearrangement links TRBV7-2 to TRBJ2-5; TRBD1 might be the D (6 bases). The V end was cut by 1 base, the J end by 5 bases, with 8 bases between. Germline assignment: CDR1 SGHTA and CDR2 FQGNSA. The CDR3 has 13 residues. The CDR3 loop is CASSLGQGETQYF. The CDR3 nucleotides are TGTGCCAGCAGCTTAGGTCAGGGGGAGACCCAGTACTTC. The whole variable domain, remainder taken from reference TRBV7-2 and TRBJ2-5, is GAGVSQSPSNKVTEKGKDVELRCDPISGHTALYWYRQSLGQGLEFLIYFQGNSAPDKSGLPSDRFSAERTGGSVSTLTIQRTQQEDSAVYLCASSLGQGETQYFGPGTRLLVL.

J is TRBJ1-1 and V is TRBV5-4; 8 bases match TRBD1. The CDR3 extends over 14 amino acids. Trimming removed 4 bases from V and 1 base from J; junction bases left unmatched: 3. From germline, CDR1 is SGHNT and CDR2 YYREEE (reference sequence). As DNA, the CDR3 is TGTGCCAGCAGCGGACAGGGTCAGAACACTGAAGCTTTCTTT. It is translated as CASSGQGQNTEAFF.

V gene TRBV2 combines with J gene TRBJ1-5; D call uncertain. This CDR3 region has 15 residues. V lost 6 bases and J lost 7, with 19 bases in between. Germline V gene sequence: CDR1 SNHLY, CDR2 FYNNEI. DNA for the CDR3: TGTGCCAGCAGAAAGGACCAGTCATTGCCCCAGCCCCAGCATTTT. Protein: CASRKDQSLPQPQHF.

To note about this clone: Other DNA sequences in the sample encode the same CDR3. This chain links TRBV5-1 with TRBJ2-7; 10 bases line up with TRBD1. V shed 4 bases, J shed 6 bases, and the junction held 10 bases outside the gene matches. Germline CDR1 reads SGHRS; CDR2 reads YFSETQ. There are 15 residues in the CDR3. The CDR3 DNA reads as TGCGCCAGCAGCGCCACCGGGACAGGGGTGGCCGAGCAGTACTTC. Translating it yields CASSATGTGVAEQYF.

The chain links TRBV10-2 to TRBJ2-1; the D gene is possibly TRBD2 (6 bases). This CDR3 is 14 amino acids long. V lost 3 bases and J lost 10, with 16 bases in between. Per the germline V gene, CDR1 is WSHSY and CDR2 is SAAADI. CDR3 bases: TGCGCCAGCAGTGAACAGCTGGGGGGTGAAGAGCAGTTCTTC. Translation: CASSEQLGGEEQFF.

The genes are TRBV5-1 and TRBJ2-3; TRBD2 aligns across 13 bases. V dropped 0 bases and J dropped 2; count of bases not matched to a gene: 9. Germline V lookup: CDR1 SGHRS, CDR2 YFSETQ. This CDR3 contains 19 residues. The CDR3 protein is CASSLGKRLAGGPTDTQYF. CDR3 in DNA: TGCGCCAGCAGCTTGGGAAAAAGACTAGCGGGAGGCCCCACAGATACGCAGTATTTT.

V and J are TRBV2 and TRBJ2-5; TRBD2 matches at 11 bases. CDR3 length: 16 amino acids. The V and J ends lost 5 bases and 5 bases, in that order; junction bases with no gene match: 10. The germline V gene encodes CDR1 SNHLY and CDR2 FYNNEI. The CDR3 loop reads CASSFGTSGPGETQYF. The CDR3 DNA is TGTGCCAGCAGTTTCGGGACTAGCGGACCTGGGGAGACCCAGTACTTC. The full variable domain, rest sourced from reference TRBV2 and TRBJ2-5, is EPEVTQTPSHQVTQMGQEVILRCVPISNHLYFYWYRQILGQKVEFLVSFYNNEISEKSEIFDDQFSVERPDGSNFTLKIRSTKLEDSAMYFCASSFGTSGPGETQYFGPGTRLLVL.

The CDR3 nucleotides read TGTGCCAGCGACCAAACCCCGAAGGGGGGGAGTCAGTTCTTC. Translating it yields CASDQTPKGGSQFF. The chain joins TRBV2 to TRBJ2-1; weak D call: TRBD2 (7 bases). The germline V and J ends were trimmed by 8 bases and 13 bases, with 24 bases remaining between them. The germline V gene has CDR1 SNHLY and CDR2 FYNNEI. This CDR3 is 14 amino acids long.

This sequence joins TRBV6-5 and TRBJ1-2; 9 bases line up with TRBD1. Per the germline V gene, CDR1 is MNHEY and CDR2 is SVGAGI. The CDR3 totals 14 residues. With V trimmed by 6 bases and J by 8 bases, 10 bases remained unmatched. The CDR3 DNA reads TGTGCCAGCAGCACAGGGGGCCAGGGGCGCGGCTACACCTTC. This codes for CASSTGGQGRGYTF.

V is TRBV6-6 and J is TRBJ1-2; the D is unclear. This CDR3 contains 13 residues. Germline CDR1 MNHNY, CDR2 SVGAGI (reference sequence). V gave up 5 bases and J gave up 7 bases, with 14 bases separating them. The CDR3 loop is CASSVARDSGYTF. The CDR3 DNA follows: TGTGCCAGCAGTGTCGCTAGAGATTCTGGCTACACCTTC.

CDR3 protein: CASSLRQLGNEKLFF. CDR3 bases: TGTGCCAGCAGCCTACGACAGTTGGGTAATGAAAAACTGTTTTTT. The J gene is TRBJ1-4, the V gene TRBV27, with D possibly TRBD1 on 5 matching bases. Trimming shortened V by 6 bases and J by 4 bases, and 15 bases separated the two germline ends. The CDR3 is 15 amino acids. Germline V gene lookup returns CDR1 MNHEY and CDR2 SMNVEV (reference sequence). The full variable domain, rest sourced from reference TRBV27 and TRBJ1-4, is EAQVTQNPRYLITVTGKKLTVTCSQNMNHEYMSWYRQDPGLGLRQIYYSMNVEVTDKGDVPEGYKVSRKEKRNFPLILESPSPNQTSLYFCASSLRQLGNEKLFFGSGTQLSVL.